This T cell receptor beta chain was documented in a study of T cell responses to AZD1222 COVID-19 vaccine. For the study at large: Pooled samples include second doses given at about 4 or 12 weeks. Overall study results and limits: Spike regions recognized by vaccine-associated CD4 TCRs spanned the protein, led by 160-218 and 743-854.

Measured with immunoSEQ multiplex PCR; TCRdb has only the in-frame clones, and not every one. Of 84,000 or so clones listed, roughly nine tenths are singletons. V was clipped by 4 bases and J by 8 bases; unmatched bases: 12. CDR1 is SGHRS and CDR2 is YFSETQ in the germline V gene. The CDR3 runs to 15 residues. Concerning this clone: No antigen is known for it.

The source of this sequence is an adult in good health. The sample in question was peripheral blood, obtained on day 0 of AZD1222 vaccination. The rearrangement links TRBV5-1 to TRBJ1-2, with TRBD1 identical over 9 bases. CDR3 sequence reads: CASSPDGQGNQGYTF. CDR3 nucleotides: TGCGCCAGCAGCCCCGACGGACAGGGGAATCAAGGCTACACCTTC.